This T cell receptor beta chain was identified during a study of T cell repertoires in cytomegalovirus infection. As for the study in general: It can be stated that public TCR beta signatures indicated CMV infection as well as a matching HLA type.

V gave up 1 base and J gave up 3 bases; unmatched junction bases: 11. The CDR3 is made up of 17 amino acids. Germline CDR1 SGHVS, CDR2 FQNEAQ. This clonotype was recorded many times. Its cognate antigen is unknown. TCRdb called the reads again in MiXCR, with one record for every CDR3 protein. The profile shows 300,000 or so distinct CDR3 sequences, about 8.8% of them singletons. The study's findings and limits: Summed public TCR beta family frequency identified CMV carriers bearing the relevant HLA. Across the ex vivo response, the dominant clonotypes were HLA-C-restricted CMV-specific TCR beta clonotypes.

This clonotype was sampled from a human donor in good health (CMV status not recorded). Some clones in this sample may be carry-over from other donors' samples. The chain uses TRBV7-8 and TRBJ1-1; 7 nucleotides align to TRBD1. The sequenced sample was PBMCs. The CDR3 protein is CASSLGAGRGPDTEAFF. Here the CDR3 DNA reads TGTGCCAGCAGCTTAGGGGCCGGGAGGGGGCCGGACACTGAAGCTTTCTTT.